The T cell receptor (beta chain) described here comes from a study of cytomegalovirus exposure and HLA in healthy donors. Study results and caveats: Looking again later, the authors saw that most CMV-associated TCR beta chains seemed HLA-restricted. A further, later analysis showed that HLA-associated TCR beta chains (compared with equally common others) were more clonally expanded. Altogether, 164 TCR beta chains were recorded as cytomegalovirus-associated. A link between a missense DCLRE1C variant and TCR beta V- and J-gene trimming emerged from a later analysis.

V was trimmed by 2 bases and J by 0 bases, leaving 14 bases between them. Germline V gene sequence: CDR1 LNHNV, CDR2 YYDKDF (reference sequence). This CDR3 is built from 17 residues. PCR involved 60 Vbeta and 13 Jbeta primers. The repertoire was sequenced with immunoSEQ multiplex PCR; TCRdb's copy has only in-frame clones and lacks some. Of 100,000 to 130,000 clones detected, around 72% appear once; the ten largest clones hold roughly 15%. About this clone itself: Its antigen is not known.

The chain links TRBV15 to TRBJ1-5, with a tentative D call TRBD1 (5 bases). This TCR came from a woman aged 40 to 50 in good health and CMV-seropositive. The sample taken for sequencing was PBMCs. CDR3 sequence (DNA): TGTGCCACCAGCAGATCCTGGGGGGGGGTTAGCAATCAGCCCCAGCATTTT. It encodes CATSRSWGGVSNQPQHF. The entire variable domain, with the rest obtained from reference TRBV15 and TRBJ1-5, is as follows: DAMVIQNPRYQVTQFGKPVTLSCSQTLNHNVMYWYQQKSSQAPKLLFHYYDKDFNNEADTPDNFQSRRPNTSFCFLDIRSPGLGDTAMYLCATSRSWGGVSNQPQHFGDGTRLSIL.